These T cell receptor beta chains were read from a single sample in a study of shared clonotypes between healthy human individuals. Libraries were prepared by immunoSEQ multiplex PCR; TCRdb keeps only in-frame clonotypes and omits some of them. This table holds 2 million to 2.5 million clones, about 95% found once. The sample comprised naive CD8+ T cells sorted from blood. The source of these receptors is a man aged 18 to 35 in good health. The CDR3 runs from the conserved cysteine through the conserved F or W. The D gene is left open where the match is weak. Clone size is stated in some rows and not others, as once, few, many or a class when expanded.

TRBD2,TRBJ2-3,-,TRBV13,TGTGCCAGCAGCTTGCAAACTAGCGGGAGTCGCACAGATACGCAGTATTTT,CASSLQTSGSRTDTQYF
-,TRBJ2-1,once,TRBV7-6,TGTGCCAGCAGCTCTTCGACTAGATACTCCTACAATGAGCAGTTCTTC,CASSSSTRYSYNEQFF
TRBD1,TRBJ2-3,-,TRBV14,TGTGCCAGCAGCCCTTTGGACAGGGGGATCACAGATACGCAGTATTTT,CASSPLDRGITDTQYF
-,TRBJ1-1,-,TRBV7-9,TGTGCCAGCAGCTCTACAGGTAAATCTGAAGCTTTCTTT,CASSSTGKSEAFF
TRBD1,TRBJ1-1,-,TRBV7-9,TGTGCCAGCAGCTTAGGCCGGGACAGGGGATCCACTGAAGCTTTCTTT,CASSLGRDRGSTEAFF
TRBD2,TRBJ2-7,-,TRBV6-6,TGTGCCAGCAACCAACTAGCGGGGGGGAGTCACGAGCAGTACTTC,CASNQLAGGSHEQYF
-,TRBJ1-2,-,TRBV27,TGTGCCAGCAGTTTACGGGGGGGGACGAACTATGGCTACACCTTC,CASSLRGGTNYGYTF
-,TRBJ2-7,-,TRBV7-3,TGTGCCAGCAGCTCAGGGAACGGCCACGAGCAGTACTTC,CASSSGNGHEQYF
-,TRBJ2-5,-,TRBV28,TGTGCCAGCAATTCCGGTGACAGTCTGGGCCAAGAGACCCAGTACTTC,CASNSGDSLGQETQYF
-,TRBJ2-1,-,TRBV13,TGTGCCAGCAGCCCCCCGGCCCGGGGCGTGGTAGCGGAGCAGTTCTTC,CASSPPARGVVAEQFF
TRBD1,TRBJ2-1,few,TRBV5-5,TGTGCCAGCAGCCTGACCGGGACAGACAATGAGCAGTTCTTC,CASSLTGTDNEQFF
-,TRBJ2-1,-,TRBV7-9,TGTGCCAGCAGCAGCTACAGGGAATCCTCCTACAATGAGCAGTTCTTC,CASSSYRESSYNEQFF
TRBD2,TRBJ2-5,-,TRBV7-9,TGTGCCAGCAGCACCCTGGGACTAGCGGGAGAAGGAGAGACCCAGTACTTC,CASSTLGLAGEGETQYF
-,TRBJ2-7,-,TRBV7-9,TGTGCCAGCAGTCAGACGACCGGGACCCAAAACGAGCAGTACTTC,CASSQTTGTQNEQYF
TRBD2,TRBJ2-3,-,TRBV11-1,TGTGCCAGCAGGGGACTAGTCCCACCTACAGATACGCAGTATTTT,CASRGLVPPTDTQYF
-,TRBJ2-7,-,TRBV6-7,TGTGCCGGAGGACAGCGGAAGGACGAGCAGTACTTC,CAGGQRKDEQYF
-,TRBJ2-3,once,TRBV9,TGTGCCAGCAGCGGTATGGGACACACCACAGATACGCAGTATTTT,CASSGMGHTTDTQYF
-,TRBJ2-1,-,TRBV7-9,TGTGCCAGCAGCTTAGGTTTTGGACATGAGCAGTTCTTC,CASSLGFGHEQFF
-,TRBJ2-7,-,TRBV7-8,TGTGCCAGCAGCTTTGTCTCACTAGAGCAGTACTTC,CASSFVSLEQYF
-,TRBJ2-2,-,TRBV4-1,TGCGCCAGCAGCCAAGACTTAGGGGTGGGAAACACCGGGGAGCTGTTTTTT,CASSQDLGVGNTGELFF
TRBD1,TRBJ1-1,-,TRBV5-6,TGTGCCAGCAGCTTAGGACAGGGGGCGAACCTCTCTGGGGACACTGAAGCTTTCTTT,CASSLGQGANLSGDTEAFF
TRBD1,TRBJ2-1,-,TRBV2,TGTGCCAGCAGTGAAGGTCCCGGGACAGGGAACAATGAGCAGTTCTTC,CASSEGPGTGNNEQFF
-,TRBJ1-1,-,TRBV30,TGTGCCTGGAGTGTACGGCAGCCGAACACTGAAGCTTTCTTT,CAWSVRQPNTEAFF
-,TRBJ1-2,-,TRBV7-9,TGTGCCAGCAGCCCGCTAACACATTACTATGGCTACACCTTC,CASSPLTHYYGYTF
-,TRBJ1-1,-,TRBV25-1,TGTGCCAGCAGTGATTACGGGGGACTTAACACTGAAGCTTTCTTT,CASSDYGGLNTEAFF
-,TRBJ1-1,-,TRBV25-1,TGTGCCAGCAGTCCCGCCGGACGGGGGTACACTGAAGCTTTCTTT,CASSPAGRGYTEAFF
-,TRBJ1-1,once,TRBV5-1,TGCGCCAGCAGCCTTGGGGGGGCCACTGAAGCTTTCTTT,CASSLGGATEAFF
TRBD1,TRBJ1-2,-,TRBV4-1,TGCGCCAGCAGCCCCGGGCCGGGCCAGACAGGGGGCTACGGCTACACCTTC,CASSPGPGQTGGYGYTF
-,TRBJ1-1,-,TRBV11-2,TGTGCCAGCAGCTTATCGGATGGATATGAAGCTTTCTTT,CASSLSDGYEAFF
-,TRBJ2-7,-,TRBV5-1,TGCGCCAGCAGCGATGCAACAGGGCTCCGCGAGCAGTACTTC,CASSDATGLREQYF
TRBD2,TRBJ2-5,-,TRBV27,TGTGCCAGCAGTATTAGCGGGAGAGGGGAGACCCAGTACTTC,CASSISGRGETQYF
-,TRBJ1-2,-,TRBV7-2,TGTGCCAGCAGCCTACTTCGGGCGGGTCAGGCCGGGGGTGGCTACACCTTC,CASSLLRAGQAGGGYTF
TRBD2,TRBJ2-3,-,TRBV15,TGTGCCACCAGTCCTTCTCTCTTAGCGGGGGGGCCAGATACGCAGTATTTT,CATSPSLLAGGPDTQYF
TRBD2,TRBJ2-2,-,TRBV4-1,TGCGCCAGCAGCCAAGATAGCCTAGCGGGGGAGGCCGGGGAGCTGTTTTTT,CASSQDSLAGEAGELFF
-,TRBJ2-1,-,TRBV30,TGTGCCTGGAGTCCCATGGGGAGCTACAATGAGCAGTTCTTC,CAWSPMGSYNEQFF
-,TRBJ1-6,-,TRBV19,TGTGCGGGGGTATCCTATAATTCACCCCTCCACTTT,CAGVSYNSPLHF
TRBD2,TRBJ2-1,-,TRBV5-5,TGTGCCAGCAGCTTGGGTTTCGGGGAGGGGAGGAACAATGAGCAGTTCTTC,CASSLGFGEGRNNEQFF
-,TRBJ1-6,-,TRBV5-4,TGTGCCAGCAGCTTGGACGGTACCACTAATTCACCCCTCCACTTT,CASSLDGTTNSPLHF
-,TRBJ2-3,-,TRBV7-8,TGTGCCAGCAGCCCAACGGTGGGCGAGGCAGATACGCAGTATTTT,CASSPTVGEADTQYF
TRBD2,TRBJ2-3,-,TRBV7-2,TGTGCCAGCAGCTTAGCGCGGGAGGCAACGGGGAGACACACAGATACGCAGTATTTT,CASSLAREATGRHTDTQYF
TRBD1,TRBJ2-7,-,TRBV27,TGTGCCAGCAGTCCCGACAGGGCGTACGAGCAGTACTTC,CASSPDRAYEQYF
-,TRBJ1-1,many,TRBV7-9,TGTGCCAGCAGCTTAGCGGTAGGGGTCACTGAAGCTTTCTTT,CASSLAVGVTEAFF
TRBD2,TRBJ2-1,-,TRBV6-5,TGTGCCAGCAGTTACCGCCCCGGGGGGTACAATGAGCAGTTCTTC,CASSYRPGGYNEQFF
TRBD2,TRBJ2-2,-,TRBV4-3,TGCGCCAGCAGCCGCGGGACTAGCGGGAGTATCGACACCGGGGAGCTGTTTTTT,CASSRGTSGSIDTGELFF
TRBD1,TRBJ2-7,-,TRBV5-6,TGTGCCAGCAAAGGACAGGGGCCTTACGAGCAGTACTTC,CASKGQGPYEQYF
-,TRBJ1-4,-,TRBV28,TGTGCCAGCAGTTTTAGGGTCTTTGATGAAAAACTGTTTTTT,CASSFRVFDEKLFF
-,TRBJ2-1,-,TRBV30,TGTGCCTGGAGTTTCGCCTACAATGAGCAGTTCTTC,CAWSFAYNEQFF
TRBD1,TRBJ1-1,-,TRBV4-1,TGCGCCAGCAGCCATGCGTACCAAGCCGGGACAGCCAACACTGAAGCTTTCTTT,CASSHAYQAGTANTEAFF
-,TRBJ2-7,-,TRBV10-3,TGTGCCATCAGTGAACCGGAATACTACGAGCAGTACTTC,CAISEPEYYEQYF
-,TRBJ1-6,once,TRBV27,TGTGCCAGCAGTTTATCGCCCAATAATTCACCCCTCCACTTT,CASSLSPNNSPLHF
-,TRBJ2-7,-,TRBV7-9,TGTGCCAGCAGCCGGATGAGGGAGGACGAGCAGTACTTC,CASSRMREDEQYF
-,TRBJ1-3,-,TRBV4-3,TGCGCCAGCAGCCAAGATTGGAGGGGGTCTGGAAACACCATATATTTT,CASSQDWRGSGNTIYF
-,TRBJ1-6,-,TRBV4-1,TGCGCCAGCAGCCAAGACGGCAGCTCCTATAATTCACCCCTCCACTTT,CASSQDGSSYNSPLHF